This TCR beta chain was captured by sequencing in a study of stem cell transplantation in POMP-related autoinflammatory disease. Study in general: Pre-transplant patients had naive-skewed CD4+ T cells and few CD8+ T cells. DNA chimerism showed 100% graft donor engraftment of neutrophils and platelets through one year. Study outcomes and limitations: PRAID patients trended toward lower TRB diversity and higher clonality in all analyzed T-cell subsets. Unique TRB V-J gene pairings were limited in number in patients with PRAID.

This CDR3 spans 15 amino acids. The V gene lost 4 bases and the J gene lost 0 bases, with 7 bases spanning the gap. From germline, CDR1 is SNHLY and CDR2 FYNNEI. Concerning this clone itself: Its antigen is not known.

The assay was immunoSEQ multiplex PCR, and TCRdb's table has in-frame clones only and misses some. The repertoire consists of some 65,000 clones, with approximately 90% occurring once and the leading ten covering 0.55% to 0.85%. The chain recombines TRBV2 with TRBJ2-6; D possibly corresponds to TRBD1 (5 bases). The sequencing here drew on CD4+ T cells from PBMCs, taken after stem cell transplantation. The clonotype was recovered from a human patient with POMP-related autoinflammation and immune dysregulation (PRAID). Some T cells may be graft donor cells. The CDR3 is CASSGQYSGANVLTF. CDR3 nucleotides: TGTGCCAGCAGTGGACAGTACTCTGGGGCCAACGTCCTGACTTTC.